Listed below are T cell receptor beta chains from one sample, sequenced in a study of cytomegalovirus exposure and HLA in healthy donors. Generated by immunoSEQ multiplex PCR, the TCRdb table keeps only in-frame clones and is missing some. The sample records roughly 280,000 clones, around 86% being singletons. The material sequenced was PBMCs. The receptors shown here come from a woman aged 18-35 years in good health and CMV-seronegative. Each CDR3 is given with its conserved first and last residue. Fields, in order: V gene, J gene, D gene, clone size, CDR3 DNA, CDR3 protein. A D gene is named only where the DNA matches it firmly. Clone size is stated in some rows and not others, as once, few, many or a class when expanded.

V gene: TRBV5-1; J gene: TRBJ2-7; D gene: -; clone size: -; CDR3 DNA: TGCGCCAGCAGCTTGCGAGCGGACTACGAGCAGTACTTC; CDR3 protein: CASSLRADYEQYF
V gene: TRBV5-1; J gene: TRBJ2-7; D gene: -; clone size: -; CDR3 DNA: TGCGCCAGCAGCTTAGATTTTTCTAGAGAGCAGTACTTC; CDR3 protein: CASSLDFSREQYF
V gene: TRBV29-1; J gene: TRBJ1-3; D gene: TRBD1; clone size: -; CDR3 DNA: TGCAGCGTGAGGAGGGACAGGGGCTCTGGAAACACCATATATTTT; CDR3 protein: CSVRRDRGSGNTIYF
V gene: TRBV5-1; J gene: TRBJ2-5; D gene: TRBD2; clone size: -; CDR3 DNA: TGCGCCAGCAGCTCCGGACTAGGCCAAGAGACCCAGTACTTC; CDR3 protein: CASSSGLGQETQYF
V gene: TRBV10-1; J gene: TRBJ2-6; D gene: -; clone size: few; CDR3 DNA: TGCGCCAGCAGCTCGGACAGCTCTGGGGCCAACGTCCTGACTTTC; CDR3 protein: CASSSDSSGANVLTF
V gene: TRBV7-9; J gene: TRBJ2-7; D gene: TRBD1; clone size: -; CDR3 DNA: TGTGCCAGCAACAAGGTGGGACAGGGAAGCGAGCAGTACTTC; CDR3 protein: CASNKVGQGSEQYF
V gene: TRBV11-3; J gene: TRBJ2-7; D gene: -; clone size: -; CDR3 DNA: TGTGCCAGCAGCTTAGGCGGGTTGGTGCGTCGCGAGCAGTACTTC; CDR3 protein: CASSLGGLVRREQYF
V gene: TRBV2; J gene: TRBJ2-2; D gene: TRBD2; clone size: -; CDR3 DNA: TGTGCCAGCCTGAAAGCGGGGTATGGCACCGGGGAGCTGTTTTTT; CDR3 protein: CASLKAGYGTGELFF
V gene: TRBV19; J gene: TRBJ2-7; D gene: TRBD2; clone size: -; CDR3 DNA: TGTGCCAGTAGTATCGGGCTAGCGGGAAGCTACGAGCAGTACTTC; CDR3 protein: CASSIGLAGSYEQYF
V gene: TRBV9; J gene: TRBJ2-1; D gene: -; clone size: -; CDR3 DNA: TGTGCCAGCAGCGCGGGGGGCTTCCATGAGCAGTTCTTC; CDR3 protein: CASSAGGFHEQFF
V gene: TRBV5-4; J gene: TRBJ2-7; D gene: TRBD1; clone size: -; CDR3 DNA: TGTGCCAGCAGCTTGACAGGGGCCTACGAGCAGTACTTC; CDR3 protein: CASSLTGAYEQYF
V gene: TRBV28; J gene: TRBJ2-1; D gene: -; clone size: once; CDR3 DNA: TGTGCCAGCAGTCACCGGGGCTCCTACAATGAGCAGTTCTTC; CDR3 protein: CASSHRGSYNEQFF
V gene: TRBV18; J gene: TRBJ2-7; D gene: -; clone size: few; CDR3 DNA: TGTGCCAGCTCACCGGCAGTCTCCTACGAGCAGTACTTC; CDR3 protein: CASSPAVSYEQYF
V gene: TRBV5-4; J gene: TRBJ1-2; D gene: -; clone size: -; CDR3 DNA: TGTGCCAGCAGCTCACAATACCGGACTCCTAACTATGGCTACACCTTC; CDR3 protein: CASSSQYRTPNYGYTF
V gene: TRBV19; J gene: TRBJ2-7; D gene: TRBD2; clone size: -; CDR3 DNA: TGTGCCAGTAGTATCTCGACTAGCGGGGGCGCCTACGAGCAGTACTTC; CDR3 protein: CASSISTSGGAYEQYF
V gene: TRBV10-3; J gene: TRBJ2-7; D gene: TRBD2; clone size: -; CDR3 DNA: TGTGCCATCACCCCTAGCGGCTACGAGCAGTACTTC; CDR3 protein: CAITPSGYEQYF
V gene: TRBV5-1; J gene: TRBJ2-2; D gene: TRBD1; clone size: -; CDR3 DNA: TGCGCCAGCAGCTTGGGAGACAGGGCATCCGGGGAGCTGTTTTTT; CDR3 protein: CASSLGDRASGELFF
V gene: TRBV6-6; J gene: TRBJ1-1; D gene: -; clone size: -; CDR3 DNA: TGTGCCAGCAGTTACGCGGAGGGAGGCACTGAAGCTTTCTTT; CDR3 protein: CASSYAEGGTEAFF
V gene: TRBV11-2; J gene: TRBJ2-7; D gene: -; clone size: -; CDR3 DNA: TGTGCCAGCAGCTTAATGTTTGGACAGCAACCCTACGAGCAGTACTTC; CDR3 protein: CASSLMFGQQPYEQYF
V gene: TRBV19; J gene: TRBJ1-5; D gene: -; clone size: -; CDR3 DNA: TGTGCCAGTAGACCGACAGTGGACTATAGCAATCAGCCCCAGCATTTT; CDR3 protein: CASRPTVDYSNQPQHF
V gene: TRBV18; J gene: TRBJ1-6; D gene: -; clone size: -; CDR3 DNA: TGTGCCAGCTCACCCACGGGGGGCGCCTCCTATAATTCACCCCTCCACTTT; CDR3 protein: CASSPTGGASYNSPLHF
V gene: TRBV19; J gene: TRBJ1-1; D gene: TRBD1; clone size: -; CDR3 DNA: TGTGCCAGTATCCGACAGGGGATGAACACTGAAGCTTTCTTT; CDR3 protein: CASIRQGMNTEAFF